Listed here are 25 T cell receptor beta chains from one sample, sequenced in a study of T-cell reconstitution after alpha-beta-depleted transplantation in children. Unique molecular identifiers were incorporated into the prepared TCRbeta library. TCRdb passed the PCR reads through MiXCR, listing each CDR3 protein once. The data show 200,000 to 250,000 distinct CDR3 sequences, 8.5% to 10% seen once. The starting material was PBMCs from the stem cell graft donor, obtained from the stem cell graft. The origin of the receptors is a human donor who donated a stem cell graft to a child with acute lymphoblastic leukemia.

This clonotype was picked up a small number of times. The rearrangement joins TRBV3-1 to TRBJ2-7; TRBD1 aligns across 9 bases. Germline values: CDR1 LGHDT, CDR2 YNNKEL (reference sequence). The length of the CDR3 is 13 residues. J was trimmed by 5 bases and V by 6 bases; bases with no gene match: 5. The CDR3 protein is CASRGQGGNEQYF. The DNA for the CDR3 is TGTGCCAGCAGGGGACAGGGTGGCAACGAGCAGTACTTC.

This clonotype was detected a few times. The chain combines TRBV9 with TRBJ2-1; TRBD1 matches 9 bases. The CDR3 runs to 15 residues. V was pared by 3 bases and J by 8 bases, with 9 bases of the junction left unmatched. CDR1 is SGDLS and CDR2 is YYNGEE in the germline V gene. This CDR3 reads CASSELTGGTDEQFF. DNA for the CDR3: TGTGCCAGCAGCGAACTCACAGGGGGCACCGATGAGCAGTTCTTC.

This clonotype was seen more than once but under ten times. The chain links TRBV11-1 to TRBJ2-2, with 11 nucleotides matching TRBD2. Germline CDR1 SGHAT, CDR2 FQDESV (reference sequence). The trim removed 5 bases at V and 6 bases at J, leaving 5 bases unmatched. This CDR3 contains 15 residues. Here the CDR3 DNA reads TGTGCCAGCAGCGACGGACTAGCGGGCGCCGGGGAGCTGTTTTTT. Its translation is CASSDGLAGAGELFF.

This clonotype showed up many times. The rearrangement joins TRBV2 to TRBJ2-3, with 13 bases matching TRBD2. The CDR3 spans 15 residues. Germline V CDR1 and CDR2: SNHLY, FYNNEI. V gave up 6 bases and J gave up 5 bases; unmatched junction bases: 5. Here the CDR3 DNA reads TGTGCCAGCAGCCCACTAGCGGGGGGGCAAGATACGCAGTATTTT. It translates to CASSPLAGGQDTQYF. The variable domain in full, with the rest retrieved from reference TRBV2 and TRBJ2-3, is EPEVTQTPSHQVTQMGQEVILRCVPISNHLYFYWYRQILGQKVEFLVSFYNNEISEKSEIFDDQFSVERPDGSNFTLKIRSTKLEDSAMYFCASSPLAGGQDTQYFGPGTRLTVL.

This clonotype was counted only a few times. This chain links TRBV7-2 with TRBJ1-1; D not certain. This CDR3 has 15 residues. CDR1 and CDR2 (germline): SGHTA, FQGNSA. Trimming took 1 base from V and 1 from J, leaving 10 bases between them. The CDR3 DNA is TGTGCCAGCAGCTTAGTTGACCGCAGGAACACTGAAGCTTTCTTT. Its protein is CASSLVDRRNTEAFF.

This CDR3 is CASSPDSYPVNYGYTF. DNA of the CDR3: TGTGCCAGCAGTCCCGACAGTTATCCAGTTAACTATGGCTACACCTTC. This chain connects TRBV12-3 or TRBV12-4 to TRBJ1-2; tentative D call: TRBD1 (5 bases). Trimming took 5 bases from V and 1 from J, leaving 17 bases between them. This CDR3 has 16 residues.

This clonotype was seen a handful of times. The rearrangement joins TRBV7-9 to TRBJ2-3; TRBD2 aligns across 9 bases. The CDR3 length is 17 residues. With V trimmed by 2 bases and J by 2 bases, 8 bases remained unmatched. CDR1 is SEHNR and CDR2 is FQNEAQ in the germline V gene (reference sequence). This CDR3 reads CASSLLATSGFTDTQYF. The CDR3 DNA reads TGTGCCAGCAGCTTATTGGCGACTAGCGGCTTCACAGATACGCAGTATTTT.

Ten or more counts support this clonotype. This chain connects TRBV29-1 to TRBJ2-3; 8 bases match TRBD1. Trimming took 0 bases from V and 4 from J; bases not matched to a gene: 6. The CDR3 totals 15 residues. CDR1 is SQVTM and CDR2 is ANQGSEA in the germline V gene. Here the CDR3 reads CSVEEWGTGADTQYF. The CDR3 DNA sequence: TGCAGCGTTGAAGAGTGGGGGACAGGAGCAGATACGCAGTATTTT.

The chain combines TRBV27 with TRBJ2-2; TRBD2 might be the D (6 bases). There are 15 residues in the CDR3. The germline CDR1 and CDR2 sequences are MNHEY and SMNVEV (reference sequence). V was clipped by 7 bases and J by 3 bases, with 15 bases between them. CDR3 coding DNA: TGTGCCAGCACCACCCGGGGGTACGACACCGGGGAGCTGTTTTTT. Its translation: CASTTRGYDTGELFF.

This clonotype was seen many times. One end of the junction is discordant with germline, which a read error may explain. This sequence joins TRBV6-2 or TRBV6-3 and TRBJ2-7; tentatively, D is TRBD1 (7 bases). Germline values: CDR1 MNHEY, CDR2 SVGEGT. The CDR3 is made up of 14 amino acids. Here the CDR3 reads CASSNSGGSYEQYF. The DNA for the CDR3 is TGTGCCAGCAGTAACTCAGGGGGGTCCTACGAGCAGTACTTC.

The sample holds a few counts of this clonotype. This chain uses TRBV5-1 with TRBJ2-7; D is tentatively TRBD1 or TRBD2 (6 bases each). This CDR3 contains 16 residues. Per germline, CDR1 SGHRS and CDR2 YFSETQ. Trimming took 4 bases from V and 0 from J, leaving 17 bases between them. CDR3 DNA: TGCGCCAGCAGCCGGGGGCGACGGCTAGACTCCTACGAGCAGTACTTC. Amino acids: CASSRGRRLDSYEQYF.

There are a few counts of this clonotype. The chain combines TRBV3-1 with TRBJ1-6, with D possibly TRBD1 on 6 matching bases. Trimming took off 6 bases at V and 7 bases at J, with 13 bases between the two ends. The CDR3 has 14 residues. Germline-derived CDR1 and CDR2 are LGHDT and YNNKEL (reference sequence). In DNA, the CDR3 is TGTGCCAGCAGGGAACAGGGTCTAAATTCACCCCTCCACTTT. This codes for CASREQGLNSPLHF.

This clonotype came up a few times. The CDR3 nucleotides read TGTGCCAGCAGCCTCCCTTGGACGGGGGAGACCCAGTACTTC. This encodes CASSLPWTGETQYF. The rearrangement links TRBV7-2 to TRBJ2-5, with TRBD2 as a possible D gene (5 bases). In germline, CDR1 is SGHTA, CDR2 FQGNSA. CDR3 length: 14 amino acids. Trimming took 5 bases from V and 5 from J, leaving 15 bases between them.

The rearrangement joins TRBV7-2 to TRBJ2-1; 8 bases agree with TRBD1. This CDR3 has 15 residues. V shed 4 bases, J shed 4 bases, and the junction held 6 bases outside the gene matches. Germline V gene data show CDR1 as SGHTA and CDR2 as FQGNSA. The CDR3 spells CASSWTGFGYNEQFF. The DNA for the CDR3 is TGTGCCAGCAGCTGGACAGGGTTTGGGTACAATGAGCAGTTCTTC.

The chain couples TRBV12-3 or TRBV12-4 to TRBJ2-1; D remains unclear. The CDR3 is 16 residues long. Trimming shortened V by 3 bases and J by 0 bases, and 12 bases separated the two germline ends. CDR3 sequence: CASSLRQASSYNEQFF. The CDR3 region has the DNA TGTGCCAGCAGTTTGCGGCAGGCGAGCTCCTACAATGAGCAGTTCTTC.

This clonotype was counted many times. CDR3 coding DNA: TGCAGTGCCACCTCCCTAGAGTCCCAAGAGACCCAGTACTTC. Encoded protein: CSATSLESQETQYF. The chain combines TRBV20-1 with TRBJ2-5; no definite D call. Per germline, CDR1 DFQATT and CDR2 SNEGSKA (reference sequence). The CDR3 consists of 14 residues. V gave up 6 bases and J gave up 1 base, with 15 bases separating them.

This clonotype was detected only a few times. The V call is TRBV4-2, the J call TRBJ2-1; 7 bases map to TRBD1. With V trimmed by 4 bases and J by 3 bases, 9 bases remained unmatched. CDR1 and CDR2 from the germline V gene are LGHNA and YNFKEQ. The CDR3 has 16 residues. The CDR3 is CASSREQGNGYNEQFF. CDR3 DNA: TGTGCCAGCAGCCGAGAACAGGGGAACGGCTACAATGAGCAGTTCTTC.

This clonotype occurred a few times. V is TRBV5-1 and J is TRBJ1-1; possible D gene TRBD1, 6 bases. Trimming stripped 4 bases from V and 5 bases from J, with 18 bases between. CDR3 size: 15 residues. Germline V gene data show CDR1 as SGHRS and CDR2 as YFSETQ. The CDR3 loop reads CASSPSGGGGTEAFF. The CDR3 DNA sequence: TGCGCCAGCAGCCCATCCGGAGGGGGTGGGACTGAAGCTTTCTTT.

The chain employs TRBV6-2 or TRBV6-3 and TRBJ2-3; 12 bases match TRBD2. The CDR3 sequence is 19 residues long. J gave up 3 bases and V 3 bases, and 13 bases lay outside the gene matches. From germline, CDR1 is MNHEY and CDR2 SVGEGT. In DNA form, the CDR3 reads TGTGCCAGCAGTTATGGGCTAGCGGGGGGGCCGGCTCAAACAGATACGCAGTATTTT. Translating it yields CASSYGLAGGPAQTDTQYF.

Only a few counts were recorded for this clonotype. The chain links TRBV7-8 to TRBJ2-1; no clear D gene. V shed 1 base and J shed 5 bases, with 18 bases lying between them. This CDR3 comprises 17 residues. The germline V gene encodes CDR1 SGHVS and CDR2 FQNEAQ. CDR3 DNA: TGTGCCAGCAGCTTAGGGTGGCCACGAACGCGACACAATGAGCAGTTCTTC. Translation gives CASSLGWPRTRHNEQFF.

This clonotype was observed a few times. The chain combines TRBV11-2 with TRBJ1-4, with 10 bases aligning to TRBD1. Germline trimming cut 5 bases from V and 8 bases from J; bases unmatched to any gene: 8. The CDR3 runs to 15 residues. Germline loops: CDR1 SGHAT, CDR2 FQNNGV. Here the CDR3 reads CASSAWDRGDEKLFF. The CDR3 DNA sequence: TGTGCCAGCAGCGCGTGGGACAGGGGTGACGAAAAACTGTTTTTT.

The chain employs TRBV30 and TRBJ1-1; 10 nucleotides match TRBD1. V lost 2 bases and J lost 6; bases outside the gene matches: 9. The germline gives CDR1 GTSNPN, CDR2 SVGIG (reference sequence). The CDR3 length is 15 residues. The CDR3 bases are TGTGCCTGGAGTTATGCGACAGGGGGCGCGTCTGAAGCTTTCTTT. Translation gives CAWSYATGGASEAFF. Full variable domain (rest looked up from reference TRBV30 and TRBJ1-1): SQTIHQWPATLVQPVGSPLSLECTVEGTSNPNLYWYRQAAGRGLQLLFYSVGIGQISSEVPQNLSASRPQDRQFILSSKKLLLSDSGFYLCAWSYATGGASEAFFGQGTRLTVV.

This clonotype was detected only a few times. The genes are TRBV5-1 and TRBJ1-4; possible D gene TRBD1, 6 bases. The CDR3 consists of 12 residues. The germline V gene has CDR1 SGHRS and CDR2 YFSETQ. Trimming took off 6 bases at V and 8 bases at J, with 11 bases between the two ends. The chain's CDR3 is CASTGDNEKLFF. CDR3 nucleotide sequence: TGCGCCAGCACCGGGGACAACGAAAAACTGTTTTTT.

The chain employs TRBV7-9 and TRBJ1-6, with a possible D match to TRBD1 (6 bases). Germline V lookup: CDR1 SEHNR, CDR2 FQNEAQ (reference sequence). CDR3 length: 14 residues. Trimming removed 7 bases from V and 7 bases from J, with 14 bases in between. CDR3 nucleotides: TGTGCCAGCACCCAGAGGACAGAGAATTCACCCCTCCACTTT. As protein: CASTQRTENSPLHF.

The V call is TRBV5-1, the J call TRBJ1-1; D ambiguous. The V end was cut by 2 bases, the J end by 0 bases, with 8 bases between. This CDR3 contains 14 residues. Looked up from germline, CDR1 is SGHRS and CDR2 is YFSETQ. For the CDR3, the DNA is TGCGCCAGCAGCTTATCTACAGTGAACACTGAAGCTTTCTTT. Its translation: CASSLSTVNTEAFF.